The sample holds many counts of the clone carrying this T cell receptor beta chain. Its target is unknown. The CDR3 sequence is 14 residues long. V gave up 4 bases and J gave up 3 bases; unmatched junction bases: 3. CDR1 is SGHNT, CDR2 YYREEE, per germline (reference sequence). This sample was taken from a study of response to subunit inactivated influenza vaccine. Study-level points and caveats: The authors put forward the suggestion that each seasonal influenza vaccination may bring in only a limited number of new T cells.

Each CDR3 protein is one row after TCRdb ran MiXCR on the RT-PCR reads. Of about 160,000 distinct CDR3 sequences listed, under 13% are singletons. The receptor was derived from a man aged 50-59 years who received an inactivated influenza vaccine. This specimen consisted of non-naive T cells sorted from PBMCs, obtained about 40 days after vaccination. This chain connects TRBV5-4 to TRBJ1-4; 7 bases match TRBD1. The CDR3, as DNA: TGTGCCAGCAGCAATACAGGGGCTAATGAAAAACTGTTTTTT. Its protein is CASSNTGANEKLFF.